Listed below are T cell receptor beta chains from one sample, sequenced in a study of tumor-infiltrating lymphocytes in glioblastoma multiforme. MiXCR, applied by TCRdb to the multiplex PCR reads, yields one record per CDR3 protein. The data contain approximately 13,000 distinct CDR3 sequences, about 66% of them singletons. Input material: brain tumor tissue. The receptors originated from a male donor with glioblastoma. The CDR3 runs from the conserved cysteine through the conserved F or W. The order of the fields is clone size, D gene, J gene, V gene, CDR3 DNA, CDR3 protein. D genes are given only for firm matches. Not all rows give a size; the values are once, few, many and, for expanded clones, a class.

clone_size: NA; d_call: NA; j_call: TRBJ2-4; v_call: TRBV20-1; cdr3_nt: TGCAGTGCTGGAGCGGTTGCCAAAAACATTCAGTACTTC; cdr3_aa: CSAGAVAKNIQYF
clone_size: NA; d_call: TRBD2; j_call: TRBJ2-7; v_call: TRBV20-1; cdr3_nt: TGCAGTACCACGATGCGGGAGTTCGGGTACGAGCAGTACTTC; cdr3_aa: CSTTMREFGYEQYF
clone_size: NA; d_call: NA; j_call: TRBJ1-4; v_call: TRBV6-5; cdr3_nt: TGTGCCAGCAGGCGGGGGGCTGGTGAAAAACTGTTTTTT; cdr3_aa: CASRRGAGEKLFF
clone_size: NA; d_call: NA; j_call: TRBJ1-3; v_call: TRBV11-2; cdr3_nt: TGTGCCAGCAGCTTAGTAGGCTCCTACTCTGGAAACACCATATATTTT; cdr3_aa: CASSLVGSYSGNTIYF
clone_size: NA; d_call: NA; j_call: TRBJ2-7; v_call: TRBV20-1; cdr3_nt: TGTAGTGCTAGAGATCTGAGGTACGAGCAGTACTTC; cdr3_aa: CSARDLRYEQYF
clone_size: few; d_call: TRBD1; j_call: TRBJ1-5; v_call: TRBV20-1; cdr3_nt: TGCAGTGCTAGAGATCGTATCAGGGGGCACAATCAGCCCCAGCATTTT; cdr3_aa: CSARDRIRGHNQPQHF
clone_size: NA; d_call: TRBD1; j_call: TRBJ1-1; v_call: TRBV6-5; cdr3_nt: TGTGCCAGCAACCCCCGGACAGGGCACATGAACACTGAAGCTTTCTTT; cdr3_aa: CASNPRTGHMNTEAFF
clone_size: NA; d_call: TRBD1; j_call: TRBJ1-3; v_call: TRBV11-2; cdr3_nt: TGTGCCAGCAACTACACCGGGACAGGGGTGACCGGAAACACCATATATTTT; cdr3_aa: CASNYTGTGVTGNTIYF
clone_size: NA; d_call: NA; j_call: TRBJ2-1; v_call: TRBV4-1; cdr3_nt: TGCGCCAGCAGCCGTTTGGGGGGTTCGTCCTACAATGAGCAATTCTTC; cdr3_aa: CASSRLGGSSYNEQFF
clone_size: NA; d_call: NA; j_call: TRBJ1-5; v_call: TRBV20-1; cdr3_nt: TGCAGTGCTAGAGTTAGAGGAGGGCAGCCCCAGCATTTT; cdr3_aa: CSARVRGGQPQHF
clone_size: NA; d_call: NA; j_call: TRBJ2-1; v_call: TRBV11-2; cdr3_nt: TGTGCCAGCAGCTTAGACAGGGGGGGCAATGAGCAGTTCTTC; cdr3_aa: CASSLDRGGNEQFF
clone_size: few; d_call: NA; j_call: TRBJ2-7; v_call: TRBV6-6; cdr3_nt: TGTGCCAGCAAAGGCTCCTACGAGCAGTACTTC; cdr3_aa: CASKGSYEQYF
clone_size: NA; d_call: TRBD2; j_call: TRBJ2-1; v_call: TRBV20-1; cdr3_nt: TGCAGTGCTAGAAAACTAGCGGGAGGGCCCAATGAGCAGTTCTTC; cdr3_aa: CSARKLAGGPNEQFF
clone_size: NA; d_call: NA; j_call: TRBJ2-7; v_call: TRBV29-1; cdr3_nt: TGCAGCGCTGCGGGGGACAAGGGCTACTACGAGCAGTACTTC; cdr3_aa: CSAAGDKGYYEQYF
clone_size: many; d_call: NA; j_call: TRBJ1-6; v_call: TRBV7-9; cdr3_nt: TGTGCCAGCAGCCCCGGGATTTCACCCCTCCACTTT; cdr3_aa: CASSPGISPLHF
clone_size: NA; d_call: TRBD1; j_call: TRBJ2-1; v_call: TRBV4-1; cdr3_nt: TGCGCCAGCAGACAGGGGATTGAGCAGTTCTTC; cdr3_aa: CASRQGIEQFF
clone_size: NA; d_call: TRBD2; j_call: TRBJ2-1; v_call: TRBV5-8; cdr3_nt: TGTGCCAGCAGCTACAGGGTAGCGGGAACTGATGAGCAGTTCTTC; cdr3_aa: CASSYRVAGTDEQFF
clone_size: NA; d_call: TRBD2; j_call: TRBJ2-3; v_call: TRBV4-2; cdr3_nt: TGTGCCAGCAGCCGAGGTAGCGGGAGGGCGCGAAGCACAGATACACAGTATTTT; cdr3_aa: CASSRGSGRARSTDTQYF
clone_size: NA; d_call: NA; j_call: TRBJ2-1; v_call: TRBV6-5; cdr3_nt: TGTGCCAGCAGCTACGGGCAGGGCTCCGGTGAGCAGTTCTTC; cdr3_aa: CASSYGQGSGEQFF
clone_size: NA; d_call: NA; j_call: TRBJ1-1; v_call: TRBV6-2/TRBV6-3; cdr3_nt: TGTGCCAGCAGCTTGATGAACACTGAAGCTCTCTTT; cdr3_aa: CASSLMNTEALF
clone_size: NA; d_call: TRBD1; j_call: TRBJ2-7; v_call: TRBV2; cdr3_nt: TGTGTCAGCATGATACGGGGACAGCGCAATACCTACGAGCAGTACTTC; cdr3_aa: CVSMIRGQRNTYEQYF
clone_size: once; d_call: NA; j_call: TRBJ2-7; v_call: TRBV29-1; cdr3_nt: TGCAGCGTTGAAGATGCCGGGAACGAGCAGTATTTC; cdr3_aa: CSVEDAGNEQYF